This TCR beta chain was captured in a study of shared clonotypes between healthy human individuals. On the study more broadly: Donors had three CD4 naive, three CD4 memory, two CD8 naive and one CD8 memory plate apiece.

Notes on the study in general: The authors expected sequencing depth to affect clonotype sharing among donors. Shared clonotypes: about 4.6% naive CD4, 3% to 3.5% naive CD8, less than 2.5% memory CD4, about 0.41% memory CD8.

Here immunoSEQ multiplex PCR was the method, and the copy in TCRdb shows in-frame clones only, minus some. This table holds 2.5 million or so clones, approximately 94% found once. Worth noting for this clone: Its antigen is unidentified.

Source material: naive CD4+ T cells sorted from blood. Subset: CD45RA+ positively selected. This clonotype was sampled from a young man in good health.

Here the CDR3 DNA reads TGTGCCAGCAGCTTAGGACAGGGGAATTTTCAGCCCCAGCATTTT. Protein sequence: CASSLGQGNFQPQHF. The J gene is TRBJ1-5, the V gene TRBV7-2; 8 bases are a match to TRBD1. The germline V gene has CDR1 SGHTA and CDR2 FQGNSA. V was pared by 1 base and J by 6 bases, with 5 bases of the junction left unmatched. CDR3 length equals 15 residues.